This is a list of T cell receptor beta chains from one sample in a study of shared clonotypes between healthy human individuals. The assay was immunoSEQ multiplex PCR, and TCRdb's table has in-frame clones only and misses some. In the table there are 550,000 to 850,000 clones, approximately 79% of which are singletons. Sequenced input: memory CD4+ T cells sorted from blood. Receptors originate from a woman in her twenties or thirties in good health. Both conserved end residues are part of each CDR3. A D gene is named only where the DNA matches it firmly. The listing skips clone size in some rows; elsewhere it reads once, few, many or a size class.

d_gene: .; abundance: once; j_gene: TRBJ2-2; v_gene: TRBV14; CDR3aa: CASSRLGNTGELFF; CDR3nt: TGTGCCAGCAGCCGTCTAGGAAACACCGGGGAGCTGTTTTTT
d_gene: TRBD2; abundance: .; j_gene: TRBJ2-3; v_gene: TRBV5-6; CDR3aa: CASSFRLAGGDTQYF; CDR3nt: TGTGCCAGCAGCTTTCGGCTAGCGGGTGGGGATACGCAGTATTTT
d_gene: .; abundance: once; j_gene: TRBJ2-5; v_gene: TRBV28; CDR3aa: CASRETGSTQYF; CDR3nt: TGTGCCAGCAGAGAAACAGGGTCGACCCAGTACTTC
d_gene: TRBD2; abundance: .; j_gene: TRBJ2-7; v_gene: TRBV4-1; CDR3aa: CASSQVSLANSYEQYF; CDR3nt: TGCGCCAGCAGCCAAGTCTCACTAGCGAACTCCTACGAGCAGTACTTC
d_gene: TRBD1; abundance: .; j_gene: TRBJ1-1; v_gene: TRBV6-5; CDR3aa: CASSYSAGGGTEAFF; CDR3nt: TGTGCCAGCAGTTATTCGGCAGGGGGAGGCACTGAAGCTTTCTTT
d_gene: .; abundance: .; j_gene: TRBJ2-7; v_gene: TRBV18; CDR3aa: CASSLWDGSSYEQYF; CDR3nt: TGTGCCAGCTCATTGTGGGACGGTAGCTCCTACGAGCAGTACTTC
d_gene: .; abundance: .; j_gene: TRBJ1-3; v_gene: TRBV6-1; CDR3aa: CASSGGEGPGNTIYF; CDR3nt: TGTGCCAGCAGTGGTGGCGAGGGTCCTGGAAACACCATATATTTT
d_gene: .; abundance: few; j_gene: TRBJ1-2; v_gene: TRBV9; CDR3aa: CASTSPILGGYTF; CDR3nt: TGTGCCAGCACCTCACCGATTTTGGGAGGCTACACCTTC
d_gene: TRBD2; abundance: .; j_gene: TRBJ2-7; v_gene: TRBV27; CDR3aa: CASFGLAGGRGTYEQYF; CDR3nt: TGTGCCAGCTTCGGACTAGCGGGAGGAAGAGGGACCTACGAGCAGTACTTC
d_gene: .; abundance: .; j_gene: TRBJ2-7; v_gene: TRBV5-4; CDR3aa: CASSTPGDYEQYF; CDR3nt: TGTGCCAGCAGCACCCCGGGGGACTACGAGCAGTACTTC
d_gene: .; abundance: .; j_gene: TRBJ2-3; v_gene: TRBV14; CDR3aa: CASSQSLYTDTQYF; CDR3nt: TGTGCCAGCAGCCAGTCTTTGTACACAGATACGCAGTATTTT
d_gene: .; abundance: .; j_gene: TRBJ2-1; v_gene: TRBV7-2; CDR3aa: CASSLAGSAYNEQFF; CDR3nt: TGTGCCAGCAGCTTAGCGGGTTCGGCGTACAATGAGCAGTTCTTC
d_gene: TRBD2; abundance: .; j_gene: TRBJ2-7; v_gene: TRBV29-1; CDR3aa: CSVEGASGTTYEQYF; CDR3nt: TGCAGCGTTGAAGGGGCTAGCGGGACCACCTACGAGCAGTACTTC
d_gene: .; abundance: .; j_gene: TRBJ2-1; v_gene: TRBV11-2; CDR3aa: CASSLGPSESYNEQFF; CDR3nt: TGTGCCAGCAGCTTAGGTCCCAGTGAATCCTACAATGAGCAGTTCTTC
d_gene: .; abundance: .; j_gene: TRBJ2-7; v_gene: TRBV11-2; CDR3aa: CASSPQVGGEQYF; CDR3nt: TGTGCCAGCAGCCCCCAGGTGGGAGGAGAGCAGTACTTC
d_gene: .; abundance: few; j_gene: TRBJ1-1; v_gene: TRBV19; CDR3aa: CASSIYGTEAFF; CDR3nt: TGTGCCAGTAGTATCTATGGAACTGAAGCTTTCTTT
d_gene: TRBD1; abundance: few; j_gene: TRBJ1-5; v_gene: TRBV4-2; CDR3aa: CASSHLTGGSLGQPQHF; CDR3nt: TGTGCCAGCAGCCATTTGACAGGGGGTTCCCTCGGGCAGCCCCAGCATTTT
d_gene: .; abundance: many; j_gene: TRBJ2-5; v_gene: TRBV10-1; CDR3aa: CASSESLQETQYF; CDR3nt: TGCGCCAGCAGTGAAAGTCTCCAAGAGACCCAGTACTTC
d_gene: .; abundance: .; j_gene: TRBJ2-1; v_gene: TRBV2; CDR3aa: CASSDGGGGLTFEQFF; CDR3nt: TGTGCCAGCAGTGACGGCGGAGGAGGGCTGACGTTTGAGCAGTTCTTC
d_gene: TRBD1; abundance: .; j_gene: TRBJ2-2; v_gene: TRBV10-3; CDR3aa: CAISAGTGATGELFF; CDR3nt: TGTGCCATCAGTGCCGGGACAGGGGCGACCGGGGAGCTGTTTTTT
d_gene: TRBD2; abundance: few; j_gene: TRBJ2-1; v_gene: TRBV30; CDR3aa: CAWTMGLAVEQFF; CDR3nt: TGTGCCTGGACTATGGGACTAGCGGTAGAGCAGTTCTTC
d_gene: TRBD1; abundance: .; j_gene: TRBJ1-5; v_gene: TRBV2; CDR3aa: CASRRQGDSNQPQHF; CDR3nt: TGTGCCAGCAGGCGACAGGGGGATAGCAATCAGCCCCAGCATTTT
d_gene: TRBD1; abundance: .; j_gene: TRBJ2-5; v_gene: TRBV7-2; CDR3aa: CASSPGQVQETQYF; CDR3nt: TGTGCCAGCAGCCCTGGACAGGTCCAAGAGACCCAGTACTTC
d_gene: TRBD1; abundance: .; j_gene: TRBJ1-2; v_gene: TRBV12-5; CDR3aa: CASGRGQGDYGYTF; CDR3nt: TGTGCTAGTGGCCGAGGACAGGGGGACTATGGCTACACCTTC
d_gene: TRBD1; abundance: .; j_gene: TRBJ1-2; v_gene: TRBV7-9; CDR3aa: CASSFSGGDGYTF; CDR3nt: TGTGCCAGCAGCTTCTCAGGGGGCGACGGCTACACCTTC
d_gene: .; abundance: few; j_gene: TRBJ2-7; v_gene: TRBV27; CDR3aa: CASSFSGTPSTGQYF; CDR3nt: TGTGCCAGCAGTTTCAGTGGGACTCCTTCTACGGGGCAGTACTTC
d_gene: .; abundance: .; j_gene: TRBJ1-4; v_gene: TRBV5-8; CDR3aa: CASSLDYRSTNEKLFF; CDR3nt: TGTGCCAGCAGCTTGGACTACAGGTCCACTAATGAAAAACTGTTTTTT
d_gene: .; abundance: .; j_gene: TRBJ1-1; v_gene: TRBV25-1; CDR3aa: CASSTHRDGKLVNTEAFF; CDR3nt: TGTGCCAGCAGTACGCACCGGGACGGGAAATTGGTGAACACTGAAGCTTTCTTT
d_gene: .; abundance: .; j_gene: TRBJ1-1; v_gene: TRBV5-1; CDR3aa: CASSLTVLNTEAFF; CDR3nt: TGCGCCAGCAGCCTAACCGTACTGAACACTGAAGCTTTCTTT
d_gene: .; abundance: .; j_gene: TRBJ2-7; v_gene: TRBV6-1; CDR3aa: CASRKDSPYEQYF; CDR3nt: TGTGCCAGCCGCAAAGACAGTCCCTACGAGCAGTACTTC
d_gene: .; abundance: few; j_gene: TRBJ2-1; v_gene: TRBV15; CDR3aa: CATSRLENEQFF; CDR3nt: TGTGCCACCAGCCGGCTGGAGAATGAGCAGTTCTTC
d_gene: .; abundance: few; j_gene: TRBJ1-5; v_gene: TRBV7-9; CDR3aa: CASSRKRVNQPQHF; CDR3nt: TGTGCCAGCAGTCGTAAGAGGGTAAATCAGCCCCAGCATTTT
d_gene: .; abundance: once; j_gene: TRBJ1-4; v_gene: TRBV5-1; CDR3aa: CASGDGNEKLFF; CDR3nt: TGCGCCAGCGGGGACGGAAATGAAAAACTGTTTTTT
d_gene: TRBD2; abundance: .; j_gene: TRBJ2-1; v_gene: TRBV7-3; CDR3aa: CASSLTFSGRAYEQFF; CDR3nt: TGTGCCAGCAGCTTAACTTTCAGCGGGAGGGCCTATGAGCAGTTCTTC
d_gene: .; abundance: .; j_gene: TRBJ2-7; v_gene: TRBV6-6; CDR3aa: CASSSGGIVSYEQYF; CDR3nt: TGTGCCAGCAGTTCTGGCGGGATTGTATCCTACGAGCAGTACTTC
d_gene: .; abundance: .; j_gene: TRBJ2-2; v_gene: TRBV7-9; CDR3aa: CASSIEGRNGELFF; CDR3nt: TGTGCCAGCAGCATAGAAGGAAGGAACGGGGAGCTGTTTTTT
d_gene: .; abundance: few; j_gene: TRBJ1-1; v_gene: TRBV28; CDR3aa: CASSPLWGAGTEAFF; CDR3nt: TGTGCCAGCAGTCCCCTCTGGGGGGCTGGCACTGAAGCTTTCTTT
d_gene: TRBD2; abundance: .; j_gene: TRBJ2-5; v_gene: TRBV5-1; CDR3aa: CASSRRLAGGSETQYF; CDR3nt: TGCGCCAGCAGTCGGAGACTAGCGGGAGGATCGGAGACCCAGTACTTC
d_gene: TRBD2; abundance: .; j_gene: TRBJ2-1; v_gene: TRBV29-1; CDR3aa: CSVEDYTSGISNEQFF; CDR3nt: TGCAGCGTTGAAGATTATACTAGCGGGATAAGTAATGAGCAGTTCTTC